The 17 T cell receptor beta chains below all came from one sample that was sequenced in a study of monozygotic twins with inflammatory bowel disease. One entry per CDR3 protein, without DNA, is what TCRdb gives after re-calling the 5' RACE reads. This listing includes hundreds of thousands of distinct CDR3 sequences. Sequencing used blood. The receptors come from a human donor with ulcerative colitis or Crohn's disease, or a healthy co-twin of an affected twin (not recorded which).

This chain uses TRBV7-2 with TRBJ2-2. The CDR3 is made up of 14 amino acids. Germline values: CDR1 SGHTA, CDR2 FQGNSA. Here the CDR3 reads CASSLFRDTGELFF.

The rearrangement links TRBV6-5 to TRBJ1-6; TCRdb calls TRBD1, which cannot be checked without DNA. CDR3 length: 17 residues. Germline CDR1 reads MNHEY; CDR2 reads SVGAGI. CDR3 protein: CASSYQIAGDYNSPLHF.

The gene calls are TRBV4-2 and TRBJ1-1. This CDR3 spans 14 amino acids. The germline gives CDR1 LGHNA, CDR2 YNFKEQ. The CDR3 protein is CASSQGVRETEAFF.

The chain is built from TRBV6-1 and TRBJ2-2; TCRdb returns TRBD1, unconfirmable since there is no DNA. The CDR3 runs to 16 residues. CDR1 MNHNS and CDR2 SASEGT come from the germline V gene. CDR3: CASSAPGGSNTGELFF.

The CDR3 sequence: CASTQTPGFQETQYF. The V and J genes are TRBV6-1 and TRBJ2-5. CDR3 length equals 15 residues. CDR1 and CDR2 from the germline V gene are MNHNS and SASEGT.

The V call is TRBV7-2, the J call TRBJ2-3; absent DNA, TCRdb's TRBD2 call cannot be checked. This CDR3 is built from 14 residues. The germline V gene encodes CDR1 SGHTA and CDR2 FQGNSA. CDR3 protein: CASSLGSGGNTQYF. Combining the CDR3 with reference TRBV7-2 and TRBJ2-3 gives the whole variable domain GAGVSQSPSNKVTEKGKDVELRCDPISGHTALYWYRQSLGQGLEFLIYFQGNSAPDKSGLPSDRFSAERTGGSVSTLTIQRTQQEDSAVYLCASSLGSGGNTQYFGPGTRLTVL.

This chain links TRBV7-2 with TRBJ1-1. The CDR3 contains 12 residues. Looked up from germline, CDR1 is SGHTA and CDR2 is FQGNSA. The chain's CDR3 is CASSLGYTEAFF.

V gene TRBV15 combines with J gene TRBJ1-5. The CDR3 has 15 residues. Germline CDR1 and CDR2: LNHNV and YYDKDF (reference sequence). CDR3 protein: CATSRKQPSNQPQHF.

CDR3 residues: CASSSAPGGTEAFF. The chain has TRBV11-2 and TRBJ1-1; TCRdb designates TRBD1, a call that cannot be tested without DNA. Per germline, CDR1 SGHAT and CDR2 FQNNGV. The CDR3 covers 14 residues.

This sequence joins TRBV20-1 and TRBJ1-1; TCRdb lists TRBD1, though no DNA is available to test this call. The CDR3 runs 14 residues. The germline V gene has CDR1 DFQATT and CDR2 SNEGSKA (reference sequence). The CDR3 spells CSARSGGGSSEAFF.

The J gene is TRBJ2-4, the V gene TRBV12-3 or TRBV12-4; with no DNA, the TCRdb D assignment of TRBD2 cannot be verified. This CDR3 contains 14 residues. CDR3 region: CASSPSDRENIQYF.

The chain links TRBV20-1 to TRBJ1-2. The CDR3 extends over 14 amino acids. Germline V gives CDR1 DFQATT, CDR2 SNEGSKA (reference sequence). CDR3: CSASGEALNYGYTF.

This sequence joins TRBV5-1 and TRBJ1-5; TCRdb gives TRBD1 as the D gene, but with no DNA this cannot be confirmed. The germline CDR1 and CDR2 sequences are SGHRS and YFSETQ. The CDR3 totals 12 residues. This CDR3 is CASSLGVGAEHF.

The chain recombines TRBV20-1 with TRBJ2-1; TCRdb's assignment of TRBD2 cannot be checked, as there is no DNA. This CDR3 has 15 residues. The germline gives CDR1 DFQATT, CDR2 SNEGSKA (reference sequence). The CDR3 sequence: CSAISGTSLSNEQFF.

V usage is TRBV28 and J usage is TRBJ1-5; TCRdb proposes TRBD1, but this gene call is untestable without DNA. The CDR3 sequence is 14 residues long. From germline, CDR1 is MDHEN and CDR2 SYDVKM. The chain's CDR3 is CASSFRTGNQPQHF. Complete variable domain (other parts from reference TRBV28 and TRBJ1-5): DVKVTQSSRYLVKRTGEKVFLECVQDMDHENMFWYRQDPGLGLRLIYFSYDVKMKEKGDIPEGYSVSREKKERFSLILESASTNQTSMYLCASSFRTGNQPQHFGDGTRLSIL.

This chain joins TRBV5-1 and TRBJ2-3; TCRdb selects TRBD2, and the lack of DNA leaves this call unchecked. Germline CDR1 SGHRS, CDR2 YFSETQ. This CDR3 has 14 amino acids. CDR3 residues: CASSLGLTTGTQYF. The full variable domain, rest sourced from reference TRBV5-1 and TRBJ2-3, is KAGVTQTPRYLIKTRGQQVTLSCSPISGHRSVSWYQQTPGQGLQFLFEYFSETQRNKGNFPGRFSGRQFSNSRSEMNVSTLELGDSALYLCASSLGLTTGTQYFGPGTRLTVL.

The chain has TRBV5-1 and TRBJ2-1; as DNA is missing, the TRBD2 call by TCRdb cannot be tested. The germline CDR1 and CDR2 sequences are SGHRS and YFSETQ. CDR3 length equals 16 residues. This CDR3 is CASSMDPRISYNEQFF.